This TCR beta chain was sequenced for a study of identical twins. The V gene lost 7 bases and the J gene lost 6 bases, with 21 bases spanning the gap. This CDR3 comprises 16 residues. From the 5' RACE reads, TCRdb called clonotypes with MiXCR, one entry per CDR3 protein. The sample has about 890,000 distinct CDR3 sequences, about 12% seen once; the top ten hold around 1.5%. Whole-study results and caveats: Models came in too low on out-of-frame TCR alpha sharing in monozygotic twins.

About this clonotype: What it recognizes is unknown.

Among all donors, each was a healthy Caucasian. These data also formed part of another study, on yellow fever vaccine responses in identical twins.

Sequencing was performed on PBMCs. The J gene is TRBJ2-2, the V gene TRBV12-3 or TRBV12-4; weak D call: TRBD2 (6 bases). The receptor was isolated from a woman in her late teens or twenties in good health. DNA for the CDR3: TGTGCCAGCACCCTACTAGCAGGGACCTCCTCCGGGGAGCTGTTTTTT. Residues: CASTLLAGTSSGELFF.